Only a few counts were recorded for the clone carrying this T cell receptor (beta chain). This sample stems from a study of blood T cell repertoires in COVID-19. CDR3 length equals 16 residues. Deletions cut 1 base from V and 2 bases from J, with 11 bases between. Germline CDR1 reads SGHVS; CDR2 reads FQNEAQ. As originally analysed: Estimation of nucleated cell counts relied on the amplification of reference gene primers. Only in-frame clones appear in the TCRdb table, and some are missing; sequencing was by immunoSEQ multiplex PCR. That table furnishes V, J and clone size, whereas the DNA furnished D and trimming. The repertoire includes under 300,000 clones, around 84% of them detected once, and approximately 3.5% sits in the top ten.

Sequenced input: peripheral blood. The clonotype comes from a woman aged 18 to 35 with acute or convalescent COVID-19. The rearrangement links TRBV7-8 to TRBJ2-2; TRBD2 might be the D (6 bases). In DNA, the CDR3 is TGTGCCAGCAGCTTAGTGGCGGGAATAAACACCGGGGAGCTGTTTTTT. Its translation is CASSLVAGINTGELFF. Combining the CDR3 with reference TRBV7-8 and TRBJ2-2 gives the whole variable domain GAGVSQSPRYKVAKRGQDVALRCDPISGHVSLFWYQQALGQGPEFLTYFQNEAQLDKSGLPSDRFFAERPEGSVSTLKIQRTQQEDSAVYLCASSLVAGINTGELFFGEGSRLTVL.